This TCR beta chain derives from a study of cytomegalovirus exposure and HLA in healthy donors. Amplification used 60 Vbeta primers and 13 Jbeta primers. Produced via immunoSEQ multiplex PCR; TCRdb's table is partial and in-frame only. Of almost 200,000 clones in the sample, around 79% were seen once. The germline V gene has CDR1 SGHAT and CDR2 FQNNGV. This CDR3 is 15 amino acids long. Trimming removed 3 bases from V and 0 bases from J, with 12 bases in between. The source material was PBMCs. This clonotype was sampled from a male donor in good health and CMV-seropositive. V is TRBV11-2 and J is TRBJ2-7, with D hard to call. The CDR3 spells CASSFVERSSYEQYF. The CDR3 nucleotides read TGTGCCAGCAGCTTCGTTGAGAGAAGCTCCTACGAGCAGTACTTC.